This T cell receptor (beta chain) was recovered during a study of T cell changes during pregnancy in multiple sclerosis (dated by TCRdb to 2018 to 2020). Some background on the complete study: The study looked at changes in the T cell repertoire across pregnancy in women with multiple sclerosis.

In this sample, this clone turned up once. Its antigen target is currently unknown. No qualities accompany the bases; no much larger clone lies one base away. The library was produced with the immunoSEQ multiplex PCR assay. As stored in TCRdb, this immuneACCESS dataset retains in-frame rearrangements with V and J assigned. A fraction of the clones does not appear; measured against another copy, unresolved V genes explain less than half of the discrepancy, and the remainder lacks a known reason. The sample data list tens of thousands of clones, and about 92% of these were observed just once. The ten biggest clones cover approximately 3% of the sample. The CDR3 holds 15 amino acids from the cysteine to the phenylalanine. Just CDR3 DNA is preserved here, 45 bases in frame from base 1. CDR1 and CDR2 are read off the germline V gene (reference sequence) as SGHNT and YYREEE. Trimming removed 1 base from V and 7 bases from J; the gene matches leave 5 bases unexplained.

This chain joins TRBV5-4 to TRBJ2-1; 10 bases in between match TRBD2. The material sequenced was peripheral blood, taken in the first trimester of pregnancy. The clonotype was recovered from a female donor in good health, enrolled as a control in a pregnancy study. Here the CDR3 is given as CASSLSSGRENEQFF. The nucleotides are TGTGCCAGCAGCTTGTCGAGCGGGAGGGAAAATGAGCAGTTCTTC.